This T cell receptor (beta chain) was retrieved from a study of T-cell memory formation after mild COVID-19 (dated by TCRdb to the early 2020s). Concerning the study at large: TCR sequence clusters from the two donors were largely donor specific. Longitudinal TCRalpha and TCRbeta repertoire sequencing tracked T-cell clones expanding and contracting after mild COVID-19 in a couple of donors. The cohort was made up of two young adult volunteers, one female and one male, who were previously healthy.

Ficoll-Paque density gradient centrifugation was used to isolate PBMCs. In its sample, this clonotype was seen many times. No antigen is known for it. Base qualities are missing; no much larger clone stands one base away. From cysteine to phenylalanine, the CDR3 is 14 amino acids long. The CDR3 DNA has 42 bases and is translated from base 1. V loses 0 bases of germline sequence and J loses 6 bases, and the interval between the two ends is 11 bases. The germline V gene sets CDR1 to SGHRS and CDR2 to YFSETQ. TCRdb records Illumina NovaSeq 6000 as the sequencer. Using 5'RACE with constant-segment primers, TCRalpha and TCRbeta cDNA libraries were constructed, with sample barcodes and unique molecular identifiers added in the process. RNA was extracted from every sample with Trizol reagent. Library amplification was performed in two PCR steps, and a second sample barcode and Illumina TruSeq adapters were introduced in the second step. Libraries were sequenced on an Illumina NovaSeq with 2 x 150 bp paired-end reads. The study's processing was this. The reads were demultiplexed and collapsed into UMI-guided consensus sequences using migec v1.2.7. With mixcr v2.1.11, UMI consensuses were aligned to TRA and TRB V and J templates and assembled into clonotypes. Clonotypes were classified as expanded or contracted when called significant by both edgeR and NoisET, with noise models trained on biological replicates. edgeR calls used a false discovery rate-adjusted p below 0.01 and a log2 fold-change threshold of 1. As an exploratory analysis of dynamics, max-normalized trajectories of the 1000 most abundant clonotypes were examined by PCA with hierarchical clustering. Each responding clone was given a CD4 or CD8 phenotype based on the CD4+ and CD8+ repertoires, which had been sequenced separately. TCRdb trimmed public reads at Q25 via fastp, called clones via MiXCR and kept in-frame beta chains. Identical CDR3 protein sequences are pooled into one entry, listed with their most common genes and DNA. The V and J calls shown here were made by TCRdb, not taken from the authors' results. This sample has about 360,000 distinct CDR3 sequences in its table, and approximately 15% of those were observed once. The ten largest make up about 22% of the sample.

Summary of the overall study and its limitations: Only two mild cases were covered in the study, and larger cohorts including severe cases with pre-infection samples were considered necessary. Clones that contracted from day 15 to 85 showed balanced CD4/CD8 phenotypes, whereas a second wave of clones that expanded from day 15 to 37 leaned towards CD4+. Contracting CD4+ clones turned up mainly in the CM and EM memory subsets, whereas EMRA was where CD8+ clones were enriched. Some responding clones were detected in pre-infection memory, suggesting pre-existing cross-reactive memory T cells joined the SARS-CoV-2 response. Whether the second-wave clones peaking on day 37 were SARS-CoV-2 specific was not confirmed.

Sequenced input: PBMCs or a T cell subset sorted from them (not recorded which). The receptor was isolated from a man between 18 and 29 years old who had mild COVID-19 (a few samples of this study predate the infection). The sample titles of this study are shuffled in the database, so cell type and time point are left out; the donor was told from shared clones. The sequence joins TRBV5-1 to TRBJ2-3; matching of 7 bases hints at TRBD2 as the D gene. For the CDR3, the sequence is CASSLAWGGDTQYF. In nucleotides, the sequence is TGCGCCAGCAGCTTGGCCTGGGGGGGCGATACGCAGTATTTT. When the CDR3 is completed using the reference TRBV5-1 and TRBJ2-3 genes on either side, the full variable domain is KAGVTQTPRYLIKTRGQQVTLSCSPISGHRSVSWYQQTPGQGLQFLFEYFSETQRNKGNFPGRFSGRQFSNSRSEMNVSTLELGDSALYLCASSLAWGGDTQYFGPGTRLTVL.